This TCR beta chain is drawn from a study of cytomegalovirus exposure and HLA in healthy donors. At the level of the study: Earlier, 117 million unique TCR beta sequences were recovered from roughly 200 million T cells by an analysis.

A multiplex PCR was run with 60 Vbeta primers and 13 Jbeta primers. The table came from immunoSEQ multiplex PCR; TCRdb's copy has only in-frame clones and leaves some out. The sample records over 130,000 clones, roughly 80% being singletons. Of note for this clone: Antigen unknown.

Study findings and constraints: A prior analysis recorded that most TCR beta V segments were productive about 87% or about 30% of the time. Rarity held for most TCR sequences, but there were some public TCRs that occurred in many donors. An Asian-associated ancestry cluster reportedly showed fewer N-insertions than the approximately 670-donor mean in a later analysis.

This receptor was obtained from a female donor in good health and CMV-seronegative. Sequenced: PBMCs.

The CDR3 sequence: CSTQGGGETQYF. The CDR3 DNA is TGCAGCACCCAAGGGGGGGGAGAGACCCAGTACTTC. The chain couples TRBV29-1 to TRBJ2-5; the D gene is possibly TRBD2 (7 bases). The CDR3 spans 12 residues. Germline CDR1 and CDR2: SQVTM and ANQGSEA. The germline V and J ends were trimmed by 8 bases and 4 bases, with 14 bases remaining between them. Full variable domain (rest looked up from reference TRBV29-1 and TRBJ2-5): SAVISQKPSRDICQRGTSLTIQCQVDSQVTMMFWYRQQPGQSLTLIATANQGSEATYESGFVIDKFPISRPNLTFSTLTVSNMSPEDSSIYLCSTQGGGETQYFGPGTRLLVL.